This TCR beta chain was found in a study of blood T cell repertoires in COVID-19. Looked up from germline, CDR1 is SGHDT and CDR2 is YYEEEE. The CDR3 runs to 15 residues. Deletions cut 0 bases from V and 5 bases from J, with 14 bases between. The method was immunoSEQ multiplex PCR; TCRdb's version includes in-frame clones alone and lacks a portion of them. This sample yields 220,000 or so clones, of which around 89% are seen a single time; more than 12% belongs to the top ten. A case of COVID-19 had been met by exposed participants within 2 weeks before study entry. This receptor was taken from a man younger than 40 who had been exposed to COVID-19. The sample consisted of PBMCs or T cells enriched from blood (not recorded which). V is TRBV5-6 and J is TRBJ2-5, with D hard to call. The chain's CDR3 is CASSLASQYWETQYF. In DNA, the CDR3 is TGTGCCAGCAGCTTGGCATCCCAGTATTGGGAGACCCAGTACTTC. Full variable domain (rest looked up from reference TRBV5-6 and TRBJ2-5): DAGVTQSPTHLIKTRGQQVTLRCSPKSGHDTVSWYQQALGQGPQFIFQYYEEEERQRGNFPDRFSGHQFPNYSSELNVNALLLGDSALYLCASSLASQYWETQYFGPGTRLLVL.